Below, 17 T cell receptor beta chains from the same sample are listed, as sequenced in a study of blood T cell repertoires in COVID-19. Using immunoSEQ multiplex PCR, the repertoire was profiled, and TCRdb retains in-frame clones only, with some absent. The sample lists 540,000 or so clones, roughly nine tenths seen once, with 7.8% in the top ten. The sequenced sample consisted of peripheral blood. These TCRs come from a woman aged 45-65 years with COVID-19, enrolled during active disease.

The chain has TRBV2 and TRBJ2-5; 12 bases agree with TRBD2. Germline trimming cut 7 bases from V and 5 bases from J; bases unmatched to any gene: 8. CDR1 is SNHLY and CDR2 is FYNNEI in the germline V gene. There are 15 residues in the CDR3. As DNA, the CDR3 is TGTGCCAGCACAGGGCTAGCGGGGGGGAGGGAGACCCAGTACTTC. It translates to CASTGLAGGRETQYF. The full variable domain, rest sourced from reference TRBV2 and TRBJ2-5, is EPEVTQTPSHQVTQMGQEVILRCVPISNHLYFYWYRQILGQKVEFLVSFYNNEISEKSEIFDDQFSVERPDGSNFTLKIRSTKLEDSAMYFCASTGLAGGRETQYFGPGTRLLVL.

Comments on this clone: Other DNA sequences from this sample encode an identical CDR3 as well. The V and J genes are TRBV29-1 and TRBJ2-2, with 7 bases identical to TRBD1. Germline CDR1 and CDR2: SQVTM and ANQGSEA. The CDR3 loop spans 12 amino acids. J gave up 6 bases and V 6 bases, and 4 bases lay outside the gene matches. Here the CDR3 reads CSVRTGAGELFF. In DNA form, the CDR3 reads TGCAGCGTACGTACAGGGGCCGGGGAGCTGTTTTTT.

The rearrangement uses TRBV7-2 and TRBJ1-2; D ambiguous. The CDR3 is 14 residues long. The germline V and J ends were trimmed by 5 bases and 14 bases, with 24 bases remaining between them. CDR1 is SGHTA, CDR2 FQGNSA, per germline. CDR3 loop: CASSLPGGDLIRTF. CDR3 nucleotides: TGTGCCAGCAGCCTCCCGGGAGGAGACCTTATTCGGACCTTC.

This clone has more than one count but fewer than ten. The chain is built from TRBV2 and TRBJ2-2; D not resolved. The CDR3 covers 13 residues. V was trimmed by 3 bases and J by 5 bases, leaving 7 bases between them. CDR1 is SNHLY, CDR2 FYNNEI, per germline. The CDR3 reads CASSERETGELFF. CDR3 in DNA: TGTGCCAGCAGTGAGAGAGAAACCGGGGAGCTGTTTTTT.

The chain carries TRBV3-1 (or the pseudogene TRBV3-2) and TRBJ1-4, with 7 nucleotides matching TRBD1. The junction had 19 bases not matched to a gene; V was cut back by 3 bases and J by 6 bases. Per the germline V gene, CDR1 is LGHDT and CDR2 is YNNKEL (reference sequence). This CDR3 spans 19 amino acids. The CDR3 protein is CASSQPRGTETRQDEKLFF. The CDR3 DNA follows: TGTGCCAGCAGCCAGCCTCGCGGGACAGAAACCCGGCAGGATGAAAAACTGTTTTTT.

The CDR3 sequence: CASTNRARESTEAFF. CDR3 nucleotides: TGTGCCAGTACTAATAGGGCGCGGGAGTCTACTGAAGCTTTCTTT. This rearrangement joins TRBV19 to TRBJ1-1; D call uncertain. CDR1 and CDR2 (germline): LNHDA, SQIVND (reference sequence). V was cut by 7 bases and J by 5 bases, with 20 bases left in between. This CDR3 is built from 15 residues. Full variable domain (outside the CDR3, taken from reference TRBV19 and TRBJ1-1): DGGITQSPKYLFRKEGQNVTLSCEQNLNHDAMYWYRQDPGQGLRLIYYSQIVNDFQKGDIAEGYSVSREKKESFPLTVTSAQKNPTAFYLCASTNRARESTEAFFGQGTRLTVV.

This clone appeared once. The chain uses TRBV19 and TRBJ1-2; D is unclear. Trimming shortened V by 6 bases and J by 7 bases, and 21 bases separated the two germline ends. CDR3 length: 15 residues. Germline V gene sequence: CDR1 LNHDA, CDR2 SQIVND (reference sequence). In nucleotides, the CDR3 is TGTGCCAGTAGCCCCGACTCCGGCAGAACTGCTGGCTACACCTTC. Translation gives CASSPDSGRTAGYTF.

The chain links TRBV5-4 to TRBJ1-2; D remains ambiguous. The germline gives CDR1 SGHNT, CDR2 YYREEE (reference sequence). This CDR3 has 15 amino acids. V lost 4 bases to trimming and J lost 8 bases, with 21 bases between them. Here the CDR3 reads CASSDRGPGGEGYTF. The CDR3 coding sequence is TGTGCCAGCAGCGATCGCGGGCCGGGTGGGGAAGGCTACACCTTC.

As to this clone: At one of its ends the junction is not consistent with the germline gene, which may arise from a read error. This chain uses TRBV7-3 with TRBJ1-2, with 7 bases fitting TRBD1. The CDR3 is made up of 14 amino acids. The V gene's germline CDR1 is SGHTA and CDR2 FQGTGA. The chain's CDR3 is CVSSLGDRVEGYTF. CDR3 sequence (DNA): TGTGTCAGCAGCTTAGGTGACAGGGTGGAGGGCTACACCTTC.

The chain carries TRBV21-1 and TRBJ1-5; the table gives TRBD1 as D, unverified against the DNA. TRBV21-1 is a listed pseudogene. The CDR3 covers 18 residues. CDR3 nucleotides: TGTGCCAGCAGCACTCGGGACAGGGGAAATTATAGCAATCAGCCCCAGCATTTT. Amino acid sequence: CASSTRDRGNYSNQPQHF.

Note on this clone: The DNA is omitted, as the CDR3 cannot be located on it reliably, and the CDR3 follows TCRdb's listing. This chain links TRBV6-5 with TRBJ1-2; TRBD1, as called in the table, went unchecked against the DNA. 15 amino acids form the CDR3, both terminal residues included. Germline values: CDR1 MNHEY, CDR2 SVGAGI. CDR3: CASSSSGQGLGGYTF.

The V call is TRBV4-1, the J call TRBJ2-7; TRBD2 aligns across 8 bases. This CDR3 contains 13 residues. Looked up from germline, CDR1 is MGHRA and CDR2 is YSYEKL. V dropped 6 bases and J dropped 5; count of bases not matched to a gene: 6. CDR3 amino acids: CASSHTSGHEQYF. The CDR3 coding sequence is TGCGCCAGCAGTCACACTAGCGGCCACGAGCAGTACTTC.

The chain couples TRBV9 to TRBJ1-1, with a tentative D call TRBD1 (6 bases). V gave up 4 bases and J gave up 6 bases, with 16 bases separating them. The CDR3 covers 14 residues. The germline V gene encodes CDR1 SGDLS and CDR2 YYNGEE. The CDR3 DNA reads TGTGCCAGCAGCCTCCGAGGGGGGGCGGCTGAAGCTTTCTTT. It yields the protein CASSLRGGAAEAFF.

As DNA, the CDR3 is TGTGCCAGCAGCTTAGGGACAGCCACCTACGAGCAGTACTTC. Its protein is CASSLGTATYEQYF. The chain is built from TRBV5-4 and TRBJ2-7; the match to TRBD1 covers 7 bases. Germline lookup yields CDR1 SGHNT and CDR2 YYREEE (reference sequence). With 2 bases clipped from V and 2 bases from J, the junction kept 4 bases outside the gene matches. The CDR3 extends over 14 amino acids.

This clone was picked up a small number of times. CDR3 in DNA: TGTGCCAGCAGCCCGACAGGGACAGGGGAAGAAGCTTTCTTT. Its protein is CASSPTGTGEEAFF. The chain links TRBV7-9 to TRBJ1-1, with 10 bases matching TRBD1. Germline assignment: CDR1 SEHNR and CDR2 FQNEAQ (reference sequence). This CDR3 contains 14 residues. With V trimmed by 5 bases and J by 8 bases, 8 bases remained unmatched.

The genes are TRBV19 and TRBJ2-7, with TRBD2 identical over 8 bases. The germline gives CDR1 LNHDA, CDR2 SQIVND (reference sequence). The CDR3 consists of 15 residues. The trim removed 4 bases at V and 7 bases at J, leaving 12 bases unmatched. CDR3 coding DNA: TGTGCCAGTAGTACCGGGACTAGGGTCCCGGGAGAGCAGTACTTC. It codes for CASSTGTRVPGEQYF.

This rearrangement joins TRBV11-3 to TRBJ2-3, with 13 bases that match TRBD2. The CDR3 spans 21 residues. The V gene end was trimmed by 0 bases and the J gene end by 2 bases; junction bases not matched to a gene: 14. Germline V CDR1 and CDR2: SGHNT, YENEEA. The CDR3 DNA reads as TGTGCCAGCAGCTTAGAAAGTTTAAGGACTAGCGGGGGCCCCGCCACAGATACGCAGTATTTT. This codes for CASSLESLRTSGGPATDTQYF.